This T cell receptor beta chain was sequenced for a study of blood T cell repertoires in COVID-19. The wider study: Acute and convalescent COVID-19 specimens originated in the United States, Italy and Spain. PBMCs, B-cell-depleted T cells, or T cells were the source of the cDNA or gDNA that made up the material.

Original handling: The assay estimated nucleated cells by amplifying reference gene primers. Some clones are missing from TCRdb's copy, which holds only in-frame ones; the method was immunoSEQ multiplex PCR. V, J and clone size reflect that table, while D and trimming were determined from the DNA. The table shows some 130,000 clones, with about 87% occurring only once. This clone was observed once. The sample was peripheral blood. The receptor comes from a man between 45 and 60 years old with acute or convalescent COVID-19.

CDR3 protein: CASSQDLGRVHYGYTF. The CDR3 DNA reads TGTGCCAGCAGCCAAGATTTAGGCCGGGTACACTATGGCTACACCTTC. V is TRBV3-1 (or the pseudogene TRBV3-2) and J is TRBJ1-2; D ambiguous. Per the germline V gene, CDR1 is LGHDT and CDR2 is YNNKEL (reference sequence). The V gene lost 0 bases and the J gene lost 3 bases, with 14 bases spanning the gap. The CDR3 covers 16 residues.